This is a list of T cell receptor beta chains from one sample in a study of human T cells and chemical hapten exposure. MiXCR, run by TCRdb on the RACE reads, gives a single entry per CDR3 protein. There are tens of thousands of distinct CDR3 sequences in the sample; about 10% occur only once, and around 5% lies in the top ten. The material sequenced was whole blood, taken in connection with sensitization to the hapten diphenylcyclopropenone (DPC). Receptors originate from a woman between 50 and 59 years old with alopecia areata. Some clones in this sample may be carry-over from other donors' samples. The CDR3 runs from the conserved cysteine through the conserved F or W. The D gene is left open where the match is weak. Clone size is given for some rows only: seen once, a few or many times, or a class if the clone is expanded.

abundance	j_gene	d_gene	v_gene	CDR3nt	CDR3aa
few	TRBJ2-7	TRBD1	TRBV19	TGTGCCAGTAGCCGACAGGGCCACCTCTACGAGCAGTACTTC	CASSRQGHLYEQYF
.	TRBJ2-7	.	TRBV29-1	TGCAGCGCGCGGGACAGTAAAATCTACGAGCAGTACTTC	CSARDSKIYEQYF
few	TRBJ2-2	.	TRBV3-2	TGTGCCAGCAGCCAAGATCTAGGAGGCGGTCCCGGGGAGCTGTTTTTT	CASSQDLGGGPGELFF
many	TRBJ2-4	.	TRBV18	TGTGCCAGCTCAAGGGGAGAAGGGACTAAAAACATTCAGTACTTC	CASSRGEGTKNIQYF
many	TRBJ1-5	.	TRBV12-3/TRBV12-4	TGTGCCAGCAGTTTGGGAGGACAGCGGCATCAGCCCCAGCATTTT	CASSLGGQRHQPQHF
many	TRBJ1-4	TRBD1	TRBV28	TGTGCCAGCACCAACCGGGACAGGGGTAACTCTAAACTGTTTTTT	CASTNRDRGNSKLFF
.	TRBJ2-5	.	TRBV21-1	TGTGCCAGCAGCAAAGTTCAGCGGGAGGGTAGGGAGACCCAGTACTTC	CASSKVQREGRETQYF
.	TRBJ1-5	.	TRBV5-5	TGTGCCAGCAGCTTGGCCGCAGGGCTTGCTAATCAGCCCCAGCATTTT	CASSLAAGLANQPQHF
many	TRBJ1-1	.	TRBV12-3/TRBV12-4	TGTGCCAGCAGTTTAGCGCTGAACCGCCTGGGGAACACTGAAGCTTTCTTT	CASSLALNRLGNTEAFF
.	TRBJ1-2	TRBD1	TRBV20-1	TGCAGTGCGAGCAAAACAGGGGACTATGGCTACACCTTC	CSASKTGDYGYTF
many	TRBJ2-5	TRBD1	TRBV15	TGTGCCACCAGCACTCGACAGGGATCAGAGACCCAGTACTTC	CATSTRQGSETQYF
.	TRBJ2-4	TRBD2	TRBV7-9	TGTGCCAGCAGCTTAGCCCTTGGTCAGCGGGAGTTTGACAAAAACATTCAGTACTTC	CASSLALGQREFDKNIQYF
.	TRBJ2-5	TRBD1	TRBV7-6	TGTGCCAGCAGCTTAGTCTCCGACAGGGAAGAGACCCAGTACTTC	CASSLVSDREETQYF
.	TRBJ2-1	.	TRBV11-3	TGTGCCAGCAGCTTGCCCCCCCACGATGAGCAGTTCTTC	CASSLPPHDEQFF
.	TRBJ1-1	.	TRBV6-1	TGTGCCAGCAGTCGAGGGCGGAAAGTCCAGAACACTGAAGCTTTCTTT	CASSRGRKVQNTEAFF